Below, 27 T cell receptor beta chains from the same sample are listed, as sequenced in a study of T cell changes during pregnancy in multiple sclerosis. Repertoires were generated with immunoSEQ multiplex PCR, while TCRdb's copy carries only in-frame clones and drops some. Of fewer than 110,000 clones in the sample, approximately 92% were seen once. Sequenced here: peripheral blood, sampled in the second trimester of pregnancy. These receptor sequences come from a female donor with multiple sclerosis, enrolled in a pregnancy study.

The chain couples TRBV27 to TRBJ2-1; D gene unclear. The ends were cut back, 3 bases at V and 0 bases at J, with 9 bases in the middle. The germline V gene encodes CDR1 MNHEY and CDR2 SMNVEV (reference sequence). This CDR3 is 15 amino acids long. The CDR3 nucleotides read TGTGCCAGCAGTTTTCAGTCTAGCTCCTACAATGAGCAGTTCTTC. This gives the protein CASSFQSSSYNEQFF.

The chain uses TRBV28 and TRBJ1-1; D not certain. The V end lost 1 base, the J end lost 8 bases, and 23 bases lay between the germline ends. The CDR3 totals 17 residues. Germline values: CDR1 MDHEN, CDR2 SYDVKM. As DNA, the CDR3 is TGTGCCAGCAGTTTATTCGGTGGAGGGAGCACCTTCGGGGAAGCTTTCTTT. It encodes CASSLFGGGSTFGEAFF. Using reference TRBV28 and TRBJ1-1 for the parts outside the CDR3, the full variable domain is DVKVTQSSRYLVKRTGEKVFLECVQDMDHENMFWYRQDPGLGLRLIYFSYDVKMKEKGDIPEGYSVSREKKERFSLILESASTNQTSMYLCASSLFGGGSTFGEAFFGQGTRLTVV.

For the CDR3, the DNA is TGTGCCAGCAGCCTGGGGCTGGGAAACAATGAGCAGTTCTTC. Translating gives CASSLGLGNNEQFF. The chain couples TRBV11-2 to TRBJ2-1, with D perhaps TRBD1 (5 bases). The CDR3 is made up of 14 amino acids. Per germline, CDR1 SGHAT and CDR2 FQNNGV. V lost 5 bases and J lost 5, with 13 bases in between.

V usage is TRBV27 and J usage is TRBJ1-5; 9 nucleotides align to TRBD1. The CDR3 totals 14 residues. The ends lost 9 bases at V and 6 bases at J; junction bases unmatched: 9. Germline CDR1 MNHEY, CDR2 SMNVEV (reference sequence). CDR3 region: CASSTGGLGQPQHF. CDR3 bases: TGTGCCAGTTCAACAGGGGGCTTGGGTCAGCCCCAGCATTTT.

V and J are TRBV5-5 and TRBJ2-4; 7 bases agree with TRBD2. The V gene end was trimmed by 1 base and the J gene end by 2 bases; junction bases not matched to a gene: 6. The CDR3 sequence is 16 residues long. Germline V gene lookup returns CDR1 SGHKS and CDR2 YYEKEE (reference sequence). Here the CDR3 DNA reads TGTGCCAGCAGCTTGCGGGACTACTTATCCAAAAACATTCAGTACTTC. It encodes CASSLRDYLSKNIQYF.

The rearrangement links TRBV29-1 to TRBJ1-5; 12 nucleotides line up with TRBD1. The germline CDR1 and CDR2 sequences are SQVTM and ANQGSEA. V lost 1 base to trimming and J lost 8 bases; unmatched junction nucleotides: 6. The CDR3 spans 15 residues. The CDR3 region is CSVEVGTGGGEPQHF. DNA for the CDR3: TGCAGCGTTGAAGTGGGGACAGGGGGCGGCGAGCCCCAGCATTTT.

This chain joins TRBV10-3 and TRBJ2-5; the match to TRBD2 covers 10 bases. CDR1 and CDR2 (germline): ENHRY, SYGVKD. Trimming removed 11 bases from V and 5 bases from J; junction bases left unmatched: 5. This CDR3 is built from 12 residues. CDR3 nucleotides: TGTGCCTCAGGACTAGCGGAGGAGACCCAGTACTTC. Translating it yields CASGLAEETQYF.

Here the CDR3 DNA reads TGTGCCAGCCCACCCCCGGGACTAGAGGACACCGGGGAGCTGTTTTTT. Protein product: CASPPPGLEDTGELFF. J is TRBJ2-2 and V is TRBV6-6, with 8 bases fitting TRBD2. CDR3 size: 16 residues. The ends lost 8 bases at V and 3 bases at J; junction bases unmatched: 11. CDR1 and CDR2 (germline): MNHNY, SVGAGI (reference sequence).

Only a few counts were recorded for this clone. The genes are TRBV6-1 and TRBJ2-1, with 10 nucleotides matching TRBD2. The CDR3 loop spans 16 amino acids. Germline V CDR1 and CDR2: MNHNS, SASEGT. The junction had 7 bases not matched to a gene; V was cut back by 1 base and J by 7 bases. CDR3 protein: CASSEGWGLASNEQFF. CDR3 sequence (DNA): TGTGCCAGCAGTGAAGGTTGGGGACTAGCGTCAAATGAGCAGTTCTTC.

The V call is TRBV27, the J call TRBJ2-7, with 7 bases that match TRBD2. Losses at the gene ends were 4 bases for V and 8 bases for J; bases not matched to a gene: 5. CDR3 length: 12 amino acids. Germline CDR1 is MNHEY and CDR2 is SMNVEV (reference sequence). DNA for the CDR3: TGTGCCAGCAGTTCGACCGGGGGGAAGCAGTACTTC. It specifies CASSSTGGKQYF.

This clone was picked up many times. The rearrangement joins TRBV15 to TRBJ2-7; possible D gene TRBD2, 6 bases. CDR1 LNHNV and CDR2 YYDKDF come from the germline V gene (reference sequence). V dropped 4 bases and J dropped 7 bases, with 17 bases sitting between them. This CDR3 is 14 amino acids long. Written as DNA, the CDR3 is TGTGCCACCAGCACTAGAATCACTGGGAGGGAGCAGTACTTC. It specifies CATSTRITGREQYF.

CDR3 amino acids: CAWSALPDTQYF. Written as DNA, the CDR3 is TGTGCCTGGAGTGCACTACCAGATACGCAGTATTTT. The rearrangement joins TRBV30 to TRBJ2-3, with D uncertain. The V gene lost 1 base and the J gene lost 4 bases, with 6 bases spanning the gap. The CDR3 extends over 12 amino acids. Germline V lookup: CDR1 GTSNPN, CDR2 SVGIG (reference sequence).

This clone was observed a few times. The chain is built from TRBV6-1 and TRBJ2-4, with TRBD1 as a possible D gene (5 bases). Trimming removed 3 bases from V and 2 bases from J, with 17 bases in between. The CDR3 contains 17 residues. CDR1 and CDR2 from the germline V gene are MNHNS and SASEGT. For the CDR3, the DNA is TGTGCCAGCAGTGACCCCTCCCGGACAAGCCCCAAAAACATTCAGTACTTC. This sequence encodes CASSDPSRTSPKNIQYF.

V gene TRBV28 combines with J gene TRBJ2-2; possible D gene TRBD2, 6 bases. There are 15 residues in the CDR3. V lost 3 bases to trimming and J lost 4 bases, with 12 bases between them. Germline V lookup: CDR1 MDHEN, CDR2 SYDVKM. The CDR3 DNA is TGTGCCAGCAGTTTTGAGACTAGAGGCACCGGGGAGCTGTTTTTT. This codes for CASSFETRGTGELFF.

The rearrangement uses TRBV15 and TRBJ2-1; 7 bases fit TRBD1. The J segment lost 5 bases and the V segment lost 3 bases, leaving 4 bases of the junction unmatched. Germline V gives CDR1 LNHNV, CDR2 YYDKDF (reference sequence). This CDR3 contains 14 residues. As DNA, the CDR3 is TGTGCCACCAGCAGGGAGGACAGGAACAATGAGCAGTTCTTC. This sequence encodes CATSREDRNNEQFF. Full variable domain (remainder filled in from reference TRBV15 and TRBJ2-1): DAMVIQNPRYQVTQFGKPVTLSCSQTLNHNVMYWYQQKSSQAPKLLFHYYDKDFNNEADTPDNFQSRRPNTSFCFLDIRSPGLGDTAMYLCATSREDRNNEQFFGPGTRLTVL.

The CDR3 sequence: CASSQKTTRDIQRNTEAFF. The CDR3 DNA sequence: TGCGCCAGCAGCCAAAAAACAACCCGGGACATACAGAGGAACACTGAAGCTTTCTTT. The genes are TRBV4-1 and TRBJ1-1, with D maybe TRBD1 (6 bases). CDR1 is MGHRA and CDR2 is YSYEKL in the germline V gene. The CDR3 sequence is 19 residues long. V shed 2 bases and J shed 1 base, with 23 bases lying between them.

V and J are TRBV6-5 and TRBJ2-7; 10 bases map to TRBD1. The CDR3 sequence is 15 residues long. In germline, CDR1 is MNHEY, CDR2 SVGAGI. With 6 bases clipped from V and 0 bases from J, the junction kept 5 bases outside the gene matches. This CDR3 is CASRWGQGTSYEQYF. The CDR3 nucleotides read TGTGCCAGCAGGTGGGGACAGGGGACCTCCTACGAGCAGTACTTC.

This sequence joins TRBV28 and TRBJ2-1, with 7 bases fitting TRBD2. The V and J ends lost 6 bases and 7 bases, in that order; junction bases with no gene match: 12. The CDR3 has 15 amino acids. The germline gives CDR1 MDHEN, CDR2 SYDVKM. The CDR3 reads CASSSPGREWNEQFF. The CDR3 nucleotides are TGTGCCAGCAGCTCCCCCGGGCGGGAGTGGAATGAGCAGTTCTTC.

The V gene is TRBV19, the J gene TRBJ2-7; D perhaps matches TRBD2 (5 bases). The V end lost 7 bases, the J end lost 5 bases, and 15 bases lay between the germline ends. Per germline, CDR1 LNHDA and CDR2 SQIVND (reference sequence). The length of the CDR3 is 13 residues. The CDR3 sequence is CASKNLASNEQYF. CDR3 sequence (DNA): TGTGCCAGTAAAAATCTCGCTAGCAACGAGCAGTACTTC.

The chain joins TRBV28 to TRBJ1-1; D remains ambiguous. Germline V lookup: CDR1 MDHEN, CDR2 SYDVKM. This CDR3 is built from 13 residues. Trimming removed 4 bases from V and 4 bases from J, with 10 bases in between. CDR3 in amino acids: CASSSGGITEAFF. The CDR3 DNA reads TGTGCCAGCAGTTCGGGAGGGATCACTGAAGCTTTCTTT.

The rearrangement uses TRBV19 and TRBJ1-1; D is unclear. The V gene's germline CDR1 is LNHDA and CDR2 SQIVND (reference sequence). This CDR3 is built from 15 residues. V lost 4 bases and J lost 4, with 16 bases in between. For the CDR3, the DNA is TGTGCCAGTAGTACCCGACGGGTTAGCGGCACTGAAGCTTTCTTT. It encodes CASSTRRVSGTEAFF.

In DNA, the CDR3 is TGTGCCAGACCGGGACTAGCGGGAGGAGGGCTAGCCAAAAACATTCAGTACTTC. Translated: CARPGLAGGGLAKNIQYF. The J gene is TRBJ2-4, the V gene TRBV19, with 15 bases identical to TRBD2. The CDR3 has 18 amino acids. After removal of 9 bases from V and 0 bases from J, the junction contained 9 bases not matched to a gene. Germline lookup yields CDR1 LNHDA and CDR2 SQIVND (reference sequence).

This chain connects TRBV6-5 to TRBJ2-3, with 8 bases that match TRBD2. V lost 7 bases, J lost 6 bases, and 12 bases stayed unmatched. This CDR3 contains 15 residues. Germline CDR1 is MNHEY and CDR2 is SVGAGI. CDR3 sequence: CASTASGSGFDTQYF. The CDR3 region has the DNA TGTGCCAGCACCGCCAGCGGGAGTGGTTTCGATACGCAGTATTTT.

The gene calls are TRBV7-8 and TRBJ2-2; 7 bases align to TRBD1. Germline V gene lookup returns CDR1 SGHVS and CDR2 FQNEAQ. V was pared by 4 bases and J by 8 bases, with 10 bases of the junction left unmatched. The CDR3 runs 15 residues. This CDR3 is CASSWTGAGEGELFF. The CDR3 DNA follows: TGTGCCAGCAGCTGGACAGGCGCTGGAGAGGGGGAGCTGTTTTTT.

The rearrangement joins TRBV10-3 to TRBJ2-3; D possibly corresponds to TRBD1 (6 bases). Trimming left V 6 bases short and J 0 bases short, with 7 bases between. The CDR3 loop spans 13 amino acids. CDR1 and CDR2 from the germline V gene are ENHRY and SYGVKD. The CDR3 DNA follows: TGTGCCATCAGGGACAGTAGCACAGATACGCAGTATTTT. Protein sequence: CAIRDSSTDTQYF.

The chain uses TRBV19 and TRBJ2-6, with TRBD2 as a possible D gene (6 bases). Between the trimmed V and J ends, which lost 3 bases and 2 bases, there was a span of 17 bases. This CDR3 region has 18 residues. Germline V gene sequence: CDR1 LNHDA, CDR2 SQIVND (reference sequence). The CDR3 DNA reads TGTGCCAGTAGTATTCCGGGACGGGGGAAGGCTGGGGCCAACGTCCTGACTTTC. This sequence encodes CASSIPGRGKAGANVLTF.

This rearrangement joins TRBV29-1 to TRBJ2-7, with a weak D call TRBD2 (5 bases). The germline gives CDR1 SQVTM, CDR2 ANQGSEA. The CDR3 extends over 12 amino acids. Trimming pared 6 bases from V and 2 bases from J, leaving 11 bases between. CDR3 nucleotide sequence: TGCAGCGTAGAACGGGGAGCCTACGAGCAGTACTTC. This codes for CSVERGAYEQYF.